This passage covers 31 T cell receptor beta chains from one sample sequenced in a study of a mutant IDH1 vaccine in newly diagnosed glioma. The antigens for these receptors are not known. The time point here: week 35, safety follow-up. Every vaccine dose comprised 300 ug of mutant IDH1 20-mer peptide plus topical imiquimod. Assay used: immunoSEQ multiplex PCR; TCRdb lists only in-frame clones, some missing. Here the sample spans 29,000 or so clones, about three quarters being singletons. This specimen consisted of PBMCs, obtained from a glioma patient whose treatment included an IDH1 peptide vaccine. These TCRs come from a man aged 50 to 59 with glioma.

The chain recombines TRBV10-1 with TRBJ2-5; D is uncertain. Germline CDR1 WNHNN, CDR2 SYGVQD (reference sequence). Trimming removed 6 bases at V and 3 bases at J, with 2 bases between. The length of the CDR3 is 10 residues. Here the CDR3 DNA reads TGCGCCAGCAGGAAAGAGACCCAGTACTTC. This encodes CASRKETQYF.

The chain links TRBV11-2 to TRBJ1-3, with D possibly being TRBD1 (6 bases). The germline V gene encodes CDR1 SGHAT and CDR2 FQNNGV. This CDR3 comprises 14 residues. Trimming stripped 2 bases from V and 2 bases from J, with 7 bases between. DNA for the CDR3: TGTGCCAGCAGCTTATCAGGGGCTGGAAACACCATATATTTT. It yields the protein CASSLSGAGNTIYF.

The J gene is TRBJ1-3, the V gene TRBV5-6; no reliable D call. CDR1 and CDR2 (germline): SGHDT, YYEEEE. The V gene lost 0 bases and the J gene lost 0 bases, with 13 bases spanning the gap. The CDR3 is made up of 17 amino acids. In DNA, the CDR3 is TGTGCCAGCAGCTTGGGGCTGGCGGGTCTCTCTGGAAACACCATATATTTT. Amino acids: CASSLGLAGLSGNTIYF.

The chain links TRBV2 to TRBJ1-2; possible D gene TRBD1, 5 bases. Germline-derived CDR1 and CDR2 are SNHLY and FYNNEI. CDR3 length: 13 residues. The V end lost 4 bases, the J end lost 8 bases, and 14 bases lay between the germline ends. Written as DNA, the CDR3 is TGTGCCAGCAGTGTAGGGCAGGGCGGCGGCTACACCTTC. Its protein is CASSVGQGGGYTF. Combining the CDR3 with reference TRBV2 and TRBJ1-2 gives the whole variable domain EPEVTQTPSHQVTQMGQEVILRCVPISNHLYFYWYRQILGQKVEFLVSFYNNEISEKSEIFDDQFSVERPDGSNFTLKIRSTKLEDSAMYFCASSVGQGGGYTFGSGTRLTVV.

The chain links TRBV2 to TRBJ2-1, with 10 bases identical to TRBD2. With V trimmed by 2 bases and J by 5 bases, 15 bases remained unmatched. Germline CDR1 is SNHLY and CDR2 is FYNNEI. CDR3 size: 19 residues. CDR3 coding DNA: TGTGCCAGCAGTGAATCGCCCTTGGGGGAGCGGGGGGGGGACAATGAGCAGTTCTTC. It is translated as CASSESPLGERGGDNEQFF.

The chain combines TRBV6-6 with TRBJ2-7; the D is unclear. Trimming removed 8 bases at V and 1 base at J, with 9 bases between. Germline CDR1 reads MNHNY; CDR2 reads SVGAGI (reference sequence). The CDR3 has 12 residues. The DNA of the CDR3 is TGTGCCAGCGGCCGTGTGTCCTACGAGCAGTACTTC. This codes for CASGRVSYEQYF.

V usage is TRBV25-1 and J usage is TRBJ2-5, with 9 bases matching TRBD1. V shed 4 bases, J shed 3 bases, and the junction held 6 bases outside the gene matches. The CDR3 sequence is 15 residues long. CDR1 and CDR2 (germline): MGHDK, SYGVNS. As DNA, the CDR3 is TGTGCCAGCAGTGTATTGGGACAGGGTGAAGAGACCCAGTACTTC. It is translated as CASSVLGQGEETQYF.

The CDR3: CASALLGGPFSYEQYF. Here the CDR3 DNA reads TGTGCCAGCGCTCTCCTTGGGGGCCCATTTTCCTACGAGCAGTACTTC. The chain combines TRBV7-9 with TRBJ2-7; D might be TRBD1 (6 bases). Trimming left V 8 bases short and J 1 base short, with 21 bases between. Germline-derived CDR1 and CDR2 are SEHNR and FQNEAQ (reference sequence). The CDR3 totals 16 residues.

The chain combines TRBV9 with TRBJ2-2, with D uncertain. The germline CDR1 and CDR2 sequences are SGDLS and YYNGEE. V was trimmed by 4 bases and J by 1 base, leaving 5 bases between them. CDR3 length: 13 amino acids. The DNA of the CDR3 is TGTGCCAGCAGCACCCAGAACACCGGGGAGCTGTTTTTT. Translation gives CASSTQNTGELFF. Combining the CDR3 with reference TRBV9 and TRBJ2-2 gives the whole variable domain DSGVTQTPKHLITATGQRVTLRCSPRSGDLSVYWYQQSLDQGLQFLIQYYNGEERAKGNILERFSAQQFPDLHSELNLSSLELGDSALYFCASSTQNTGELFFGEGSRLTVL.

The chain carries TRBV5-1 and TRBJ2-1; D remains ambiguous. This CDR3 spans 13 amino acids. Deletions cut 5 bases from V and 7 bases from J, with 13 bases between. The germline CDR1 and CDR2 sequences are SGHRS and YFSETQ. CDR3 sequence: CASSYSSWNEQFF. The CDR3 coding sequence is TGCGCCAGCAGTTATTCGTCTTGGAATGAGCAGTTCTTC.

CDR3 sequence reads: CASREATRSLNTEAFF. CDR3 nucleotides: TGTGCCAGTAGGGAGGCTACAAGGTCTCTGAACACTGAAGCTTTCTTT. V is TRBV19 and J is TRBJ1-1; D unclear. The CDR3 is made up of 16 amino acids. Deletions cut 6 bases from V and 0 bases from J, with 17 bases between. CDR1 is LNHDA, CDR2 SQIVND, per germline (reference sequence).

This clone came up a few times. V and J are TRBV9 and TRBJ1-1, with 10 bases fitting TRBD1. Germline V gene data show CDR1 as SGDLS and CDR2 as YYNGEE. There are 15 residues in the CDR3. J was trimmed by 4 bases and V by 4 bases; bases with no gene match: 7. DNA for the CDR3: TGTGCCAGCAGCACTCCGGGACAGGGGAGCACTGAAGCTTTCTTT. It yields the protein CASSTPGQGSTEAFF.

CDR3 bases: TGTGCCAGTAGTATTGTGCTCTATAGCAATCAGCCCCAGCATTTT. It specifies CASSIVLYSNQPQHF. V and J are TRBV19 and TRBJ1-5; no reliable D call. The V end lost 3 bases, the J end lost 0 bases, and 9 bases lay between the germline ends. Germline V CDR1 and CDR2: LNHDA, SQIVND (reference sequence). CDR3 length: 15 amino acids. The variable domain in full, with the rest retrieved from reference TRBV19 and TRBJ1-5, is DGGITQSPKYLFRKEGQNVTLSCEQNLNHDAMYWYRQDPGQGLRLIYYSQIVNDFQKGDIAEGYSVSREKKESFPLTVTSAQKNPTAFYLCASSIVLYSNQPQHFGDGTRLSIL.

The chain carries TRBV19 and TRBJ2-7; D is unclear. Trimming took off 4 bases at V and 3 bases at J, with 13 bases between the two ends. Germline V gives CDR1 LNHDA, CDR2 SQIVND (reference sequence). The CDR3 sequence is 14 residues long. The CDR3 reads CASSRFGTDYEQYF. CDR3 coding DNA: TGTGCCAGTAGTAGGTTCGGCACCGACTACGAGCAGTACTTC.

The rearrangement uses TRBV6-1 and TRBJ2-5, with TRBD2 matching 7 bases. Unmatched junction bases numbered 3, after V lost 3 bases and J lost 5 bases. The CDR3 contains 13 residues. CDR1 and CDR2 from the germline V gene are MNHNS and SASEGT. The CDR3 protein is CASSEGGWETQYF. DNA for the CDR3: TGTGCCAGCAGTGAGGGAGGGTGGGAGACCCAGTACTTC.

The chain employs TRBV5-4 and TRBJ2-2; weak D call: TRBD1 (6 bases). Trimming cost V 5 bases and J 0 bases, with 17 bases left between them. This CDR3 is built from 17 residues. Germline V lookup: CDR1 SGHNT, CDR2 YYREEE (reference sequence). This CDR3 is CASSQGQPTPNTGELFF. Here the CDR3 DNA reads TGTGCCAGCAGTCAAGGACAGCCTACCCCGAACACCGGGGAGCTGTTTTTT.

J is TRBJ1-5 and V is TRBV7-9; 8 nucleotides agree with TRBD1. Unmatched junction bases numbered 1, after V lost 5 bases and J lost 4 bases. The CDR3 extends over 13 amino acids. CDR1 SEHNR and CDR2 FQNEAQ come from the germline V gene (reference sequence). The CDR3 protein is CASSQGANQPQHF. CDR3 coding DNA: TGTGCCAGCAGCCAGGGGGCAAATCAGCCCCAGCATTTT.

This clone came up a few times. This sequence joins TRBV30 and TRBJ1-5; D not certain. The V gene's germline CDR1 is GTSNPN and CDR2 SVGIG (reference sequence). The CDR3 has 16 amino acids. V lost 2 bases, J lost 7 bases, and 21 bases lay in between. The CDR3 sequence: CAWSPARTSPKQPQHF. As DNA, the CDR3 is TGTGCCTGGAGTCCCGCCAGGACGTCCCCCAAACAGCCCCAGCATTTT.

This chain links TRBV19 with TRBJ2-3; 9 bases map to TRBD2. Trimming took 10 bases from V and 5 from J; bases not matched to a gene: 7. Germline CDR1 and CDR2: LNHDA and SQIVND (reference sequence). This CDR3 has 13 residues. This CDR3 reads CATSPAGGDTQYF. CDR3 nucleotides: TGTGCCACCTCCCCAGCGGGAGGAGATACGCAGTATTTT.

The J gene is TRBJ1-5, the V gene TRBV28, with a possible D match to TRBD1 (5 bases). V lost 3 bases, J lost 0 bases, and 18 bases lay in between. The CDR3 consists of 18 residues. Germline CDR1 is MDHEN and CDR2 is SYDVKM. The DNA of the CDR3 is TGTGCCAGCAGTTTTGCGATGGGGGGAGGCTTTAGCAATCAGCCCCAGCATTTT. The encoded protein is CASSFAMGGGFSNQPQHF.

The chain carries TRBV28 and TRBJ1-5; a possible D gene is TRBD1 (5 bases). Germline CDR1 reads MDHEN; CDR2 reads SYDVKM. The CDR3 loop spans 17 amino acids. V lost 1 base and J lost 0, with 13 bases in between. CDR3 coding DNA: TGTGCCAGCAGTTTATTCAGGGACGTGGATAGCAATCAGCCCCAGCATTTT. This codes for CASSLFRDVDSNQPQHF.

The chain uses TRBV14 and TRBJ2-6; no firm D call. The CDR3 sequence is 16 residues long. Looked up from germline, CDR1 is SGHDN and CDR2 is FVKESK. The V gene lost 1 base and the J gene lost 1 base, with 8 bases spanning the gap. This chain's CDR3 is CASSQVFGSGANVLTF. In DNA, the CDR3 is TGTGCCAGCAGCCAAGTCTTCGGGTCTGGGGCCAACGTCCTGACTTTC.

The chain couples TRBV10-3 to TRBJ1-1; perhaps TRBD1 as D (5 bases). The germline gives CDR1 ENHRY, CDR2 SYGVKD. The CDR3 length is 14 residues. Trimming pared 4 bases from V and 3 bases from J, leaving 12 bases between. DNA for the CDR3: TGTGCCATCAGTGCCTCCGGCAGGGACACTGAAGCTTTCTTT. It yields the protein CAISASGRDTEAFF.

The chain recombines TRBV25-1 with TRBJ2-1; D is perhaps TRBD1 (6 bases). Germline values: CDR1 MGHDK, CDR2 SYGVNS. The length of the CDR3 is 16 residues. V dropped 4 bases and J dropped 9 bases, with 22 bases sitting between them. Here the CDR3 DNA reads TGTGCCAGCAGTGGGGGTCTGGGGGCAGACATAGGTGAGCAGTTCTTC. Its protein is CASSGGLGADIGEQFF.

This chain connects TRBV9 to TRBJ1-5; D perhaps matches TRBD1 (5 bases). Germline V CDR1 and CDR2: SGDLS, YYNGEE. Trimming took off 4 bases at V and 4 bases at J, with 12 bases between the two ends. The CDR3 extends over 14 amino acids. The DNA for the CDR3 is TGTGCCAGCAGCCCGGGACGGGGGAATCAGCCCCAGCATTTT. Amino acids: CASSPGRGNQPQHF.

The chain has TRBV7-9 and TRBJ1-6; no reliable D call. CDR1 is SEHNR, CDR2 FQNEAQ, per germline (reference sequence). The CDR3 runs 15 residues. Trimming stripped 0 bases from V and 3 bases from J, with 6 bases between. The CDR3 spells CASSLAGVYNSPLHF. As DNA, the CDR3 is TGTGCCAGCAGCTTAGCGGGAGTCTATAATTCACCCCTCCACTTT.

The V call is TRBV4-3, the J call TRBJ2-7, with D perhaps TRBD1 or TRBD2 (7 bases each). CDR1 LGHNA and CDR2 YSLEER come from the germline V gene. V dropped 3 bases and J dropped 2 bases, with 14 bases sitting between them. The CDR3 is 15 residues long. CDR3 protein: CASSQAQGGTYEQYF. In nucleotides, the CDR3 is TGCGCCAGCAGCCAGGCCCAGGGGGGGACCTACGAGCAGTACTTC.

The V gene is TRBV20-1, the J gene TRBJ2-7, with unresolved D. The CDR3 totals 11 residues. CDR1 is DFQATT and CDR2 is SNEGSKA in the germline V gene (reference sequence). Trimming removed 7 bases from V and 0 bases from J, with 7 bases in between. The CDR3 region is CSGESSYEQYF. The DNA of the CDR3 is TGCAGTGGTGAGAGCTCCTACGAGCAGTACTTC.

J is TRBJ2-7 and V is TRBV6-5; D may be TRBD1 or TRBD2 (5 bases each). The CDR3 is 13 residues long. The germline gives CDR1 MNHEY, CDR2 SVGAGI. V was cut by 3 bases and J by 7 bases, with 13 bases left in between. The CDR3 is CASSYYRGGEQYF. Written as DNA, the CDR3 is TGTGCCAGCAGTTATTATCGGGGCGGGGAGCAGTACTTC.

This clone was observed a handful of times. This sequence joins TRBV7-2 and TRBJ2-3; TRBD2 aligns across 7 bases. Germline V gene lookup returns CDR1 SGHTA and CDR2 FQGNSA. Trimming took 5 bases from V and 5 from J; bases not matched to a gene: 13. The CDR3 length is 16 residues. CDR3 amino acids: CASSPLSGAWGDTQYF. Written as DNA, the CDR3 is TGTGCCAGCAGCCCCCTGAGCGGGGCGTGGGGAGATACGCAGTATTTT. Using reference TRBV7-2 and TRBJ2-3 for the parts outside the CDR3, the full variable domain is GAGVSQSPSNKVTEKGKDVELRCDPISGHTALYWYRQSLGQGLEFLIYFQGNSAPDKSGLPSDRFSAERTGGSVSTLTIQRTQQEDSAVYLCASSPLSGAWGDTQYFGPGTRLTVL.

This clone was seen a single time. The CDR3 reads CASSAGQGAVEKLFF. The CDR3 coding sequence is TGTGCCAGCAGCGCCGGACAGGGGGCGGTTGAAAAACTGTTTTTT. The rearrangement joins TRBV7-9 to TRBJ1-4, with TRBD1 matching over 11 bases. Germline V CDR1 and CDR2: SEHNR, FQNEAQ (reference sequence). The ends lost 5 bases at V and 7 bases at J; junction bases unmatched: 6. The CDR3 is made up of 15 amino acids.